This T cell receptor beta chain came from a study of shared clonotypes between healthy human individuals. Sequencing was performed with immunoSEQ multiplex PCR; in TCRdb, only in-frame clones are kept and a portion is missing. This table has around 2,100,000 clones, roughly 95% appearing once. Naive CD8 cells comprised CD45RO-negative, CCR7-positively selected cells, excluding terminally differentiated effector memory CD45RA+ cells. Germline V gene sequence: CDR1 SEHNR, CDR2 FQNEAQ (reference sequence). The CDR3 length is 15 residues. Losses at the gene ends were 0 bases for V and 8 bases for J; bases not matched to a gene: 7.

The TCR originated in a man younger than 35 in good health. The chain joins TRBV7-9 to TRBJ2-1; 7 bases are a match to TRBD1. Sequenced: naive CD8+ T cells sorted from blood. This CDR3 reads CASSLAQGSWDEQFF. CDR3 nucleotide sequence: TGTGCCAGCAGCTTAGCACAGGGGTCTTGGGATGAGCAGTTCTTC.